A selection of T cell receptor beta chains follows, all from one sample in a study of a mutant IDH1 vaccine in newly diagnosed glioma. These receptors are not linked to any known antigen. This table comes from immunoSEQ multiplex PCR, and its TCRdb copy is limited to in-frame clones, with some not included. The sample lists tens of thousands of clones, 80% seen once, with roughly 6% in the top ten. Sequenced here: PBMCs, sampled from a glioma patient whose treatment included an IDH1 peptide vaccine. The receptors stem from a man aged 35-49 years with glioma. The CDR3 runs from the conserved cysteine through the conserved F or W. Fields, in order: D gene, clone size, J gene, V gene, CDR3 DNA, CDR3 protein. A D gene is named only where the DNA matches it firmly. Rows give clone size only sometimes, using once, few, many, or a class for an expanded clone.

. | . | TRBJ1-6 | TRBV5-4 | TGTGCCAGCAGCTTCATGGGGCCCCCGGATTCACCCCTCCACTTT | CASSFMGPPDSPLHF
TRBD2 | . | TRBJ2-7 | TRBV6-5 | TGTGCCAGCAGTCAACTAGCGGTCAGCTCCTACGAGCAGTACTTC | CASSQLAVSSYEQYF
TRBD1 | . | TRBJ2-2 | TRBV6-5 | TGTGCCAGCAGTTACTCGAACAGGGGACACGGGGAGCTGTTTTTT | CASSYSNRGHGELFF
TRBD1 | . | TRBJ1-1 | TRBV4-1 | TGCGCCAGCAGTCCTTCGACAGGGGGGACTGAAGCTTTCTTT | CASSPSTGGTEAFF
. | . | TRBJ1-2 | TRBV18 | TGTGCCAGCTCATCGCTACAGGGATTGGGCAAGGATGGCTACACCTTC | CASSSLQGLGKDGYTF
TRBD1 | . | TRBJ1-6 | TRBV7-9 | TGTGCCAGCAGCTTAGAGGGGGCCAGGGGGTTCGGTTCACCCCTCCACTTT | CASSLEGARGFGSPLHF
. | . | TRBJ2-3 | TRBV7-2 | TGTGCCAGCAGCTTAAAGGTGGCAGATACGCAGTATTTT | CASSLKVADTQYF
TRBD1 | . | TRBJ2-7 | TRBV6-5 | TGTGCCAGCAGTTACCGGGGACAGGGTACCTACGAGCAGTACTTC | CASSYRGQGTYEQYF
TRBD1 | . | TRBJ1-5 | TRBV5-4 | TGTGCCAGCAGCTTCCAGGGGGCGCGCAATCAGCCCCAGCATTTT | CASSFQGARNQPQHF
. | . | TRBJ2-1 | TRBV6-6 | TGTGCCAGCGGTAGGGACCCAAGGGGGGACAATGAGCAGTTCTTC | CASGRDPRGDNEQFF
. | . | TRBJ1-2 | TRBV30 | TGTGCCTGGAGTGCCCCTCCTAACTATGGCTACACCTTC | CAWSAPPNYGYTF
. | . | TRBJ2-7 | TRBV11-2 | TGTGCCAGCAGCTTAGTCCCAGGAACCTACGAGCAGTACTTC | CASSLVPGTYEQYF
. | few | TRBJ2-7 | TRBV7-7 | TGTGCCAGCAGCTTAGTCTCTTCCGGGCTGGAGGCCTACGAGCAGTACTTC | CASSLVSSGLEAYEQYF
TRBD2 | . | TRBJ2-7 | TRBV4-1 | TGCGCCAGCAGCCAAGGGGGCGGCGGGGGGGCCTACGAGCAGTACTTC | CASSQGGGGGAYEQYF
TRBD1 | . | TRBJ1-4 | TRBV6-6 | TGTGCCAGCAGCTCGACAGGGACGCGGGGTAATGAAAAACTGTTTTTT | CASSSTGTRGNEKLFF
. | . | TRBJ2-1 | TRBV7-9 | TGTGCCAGCAGCTCCCAGTCGCTTGGGAATGAGCAGTTCTTC | CASSSQSLGNEQFF
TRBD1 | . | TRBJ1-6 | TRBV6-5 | TGTGCCAGCAGTTTCGACAGGGGAGAAGGTTCACCCCTCCACTTT | CASSFDRGEGSPLHF
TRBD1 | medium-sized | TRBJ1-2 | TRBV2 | TGTGCCAGCAGCACAGGGGGCTATGGCTACACCTTC | CASSTGGYGYTF
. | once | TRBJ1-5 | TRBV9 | TGTGCCAGCAGTGTCGACAGCATTTATCAGCCCCAGCATTTT | CASSVDSIYQPQHF
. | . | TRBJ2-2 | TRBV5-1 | TGCGCCAGCAGACTGGGGGATGGTGGTGACACCGGGGAGCTGTTTTTT | CASRLGDGGDTGELFF
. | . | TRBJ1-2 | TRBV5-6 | TGTGCCAGCAGGAACGGCGCGGGGTGGAATGGCTACACCTTC | CASRNGAGWNGYTF
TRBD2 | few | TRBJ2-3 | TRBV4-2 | TGTGCCAGCAGCCAAGAGAATGGCGGGGGGAGCACAGATACGCAGTATTTT | CASSQENGGGSTDTQYF
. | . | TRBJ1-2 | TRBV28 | TGTGCCAGCAGTTGGGGCGGGATTGCGGGCTACACCTTC | CASSWGGIAGYTF
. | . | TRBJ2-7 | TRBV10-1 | TGCGCCAGCAGTGAAGGTCTCTACGAGCAGTACTTC | CASSEGLYEQYF
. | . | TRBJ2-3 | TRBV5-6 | TGTGCCAGCAGCTTGGCCTACAGTCGGACCACAGATACGCAGTATTTT | CASSLAYSRTTDTQYF
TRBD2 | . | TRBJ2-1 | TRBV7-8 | TGTGCCAGCAGCTTAGTGGCGGGGGGTGGAAGTGAGCAGTTCTTC | CASSLVAGGGSEQFF
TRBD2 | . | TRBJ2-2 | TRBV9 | TGTGCCAGCAGCGCGGGAGGGAGCGCCGGGGAGCTGTTTTTT | CASSAGGSAGELFF
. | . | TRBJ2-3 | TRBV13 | TGTGCCAGCAGCTTAGGCCAGGGCAAACCCACAGATACGCAGTATTTT | CASSLGQGKPTDTQYF
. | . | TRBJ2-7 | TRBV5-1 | TGCGCCAGCAGCTTGGTGTCAGGGATTGCCTACGAGCAGTACTTC | CASSLVSGIAYEQYF